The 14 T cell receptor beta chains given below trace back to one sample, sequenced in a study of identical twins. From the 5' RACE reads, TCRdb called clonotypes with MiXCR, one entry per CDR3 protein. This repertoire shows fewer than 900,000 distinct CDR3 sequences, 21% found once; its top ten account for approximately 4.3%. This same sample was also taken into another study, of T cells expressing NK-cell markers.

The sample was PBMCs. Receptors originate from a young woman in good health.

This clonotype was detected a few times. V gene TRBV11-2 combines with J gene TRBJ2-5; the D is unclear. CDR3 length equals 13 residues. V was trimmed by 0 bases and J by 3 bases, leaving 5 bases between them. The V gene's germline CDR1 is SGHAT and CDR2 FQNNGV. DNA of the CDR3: TGTGCCAGCAGCTTAGATTGGAAAGAGACCCAGTACTTC. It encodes CASSLDWKETQYF. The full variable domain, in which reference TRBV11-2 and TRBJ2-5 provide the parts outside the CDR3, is EAGVAQSPRYKIIEKRQSVAFWCNPISGHATLYWYQQILGQGPKLLIQFQNNGVVDDSQLPKDRFSAERLKGVDSTLKIQPAKLEDSAVYLCASSLDWKETQYFGPGTRLLVL.

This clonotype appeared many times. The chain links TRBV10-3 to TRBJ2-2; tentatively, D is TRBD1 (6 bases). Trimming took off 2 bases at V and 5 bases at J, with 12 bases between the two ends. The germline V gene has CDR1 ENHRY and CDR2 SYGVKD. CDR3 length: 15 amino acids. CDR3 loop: CAISEGVQGTGELFF. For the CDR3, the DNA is TGTGCCATCAGTGAGGGGGTGCAGGGGACCGGGGAGCTGTTTTTT.

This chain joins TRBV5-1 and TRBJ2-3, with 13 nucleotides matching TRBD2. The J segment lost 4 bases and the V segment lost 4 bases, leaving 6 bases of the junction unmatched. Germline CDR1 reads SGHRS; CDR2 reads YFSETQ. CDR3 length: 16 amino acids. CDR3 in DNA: TGCGCCAGCAGCCTGGGGGGACTAGCGGGGCCAGATACGCAGTATTTT. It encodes CASSLGGLAGPDTQYF. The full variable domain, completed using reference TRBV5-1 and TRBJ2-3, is KAGVTQTPRYLIKTRGQQVTLSCSPISGHRSVSWYQQTPGQGLQFLFEYFSETQRNKGNFPGRFSGRQFSNSRSEMNVSTLELGDSALYLCASSLGGLAGPDTQYFGPGTRLTVL.

CDR3 amino acids: CSVVHLGQVSYEQYF. CDR3 sequence (DNA): TGCAGCGTTGTCCACTTGGGCCAGGTTTCCTACGAGCAGTACTTC. The chain combines TRBV29-1 with TRBJ2-7; D ambiguous. The CDR3 extends over 15 amino acids. V shed 4 bases and J shed 1 base, with 17 bases lying between them. CDR1 and CDR2 (germline): SQVTM, ANQGSEA.

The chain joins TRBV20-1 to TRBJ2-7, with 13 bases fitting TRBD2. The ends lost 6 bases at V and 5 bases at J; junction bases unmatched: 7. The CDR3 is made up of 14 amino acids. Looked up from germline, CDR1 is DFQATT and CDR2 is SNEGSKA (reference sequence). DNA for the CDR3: TGCAGTGCACAAGGACTAGCGGGAGAGGACGAGCAGTACTTC. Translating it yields CSAQGLAGEDEQYF.

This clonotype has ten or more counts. For the CDR3, the DNA is TGTGCCATCAGTGAGAGGGGAGCGGCAACCTACGAGCAGTACTTC. Translated: CAISERGAATYEQYF. This chain uses TRBV10-3 with TRBJ2-7, with D perhaps matching TRBD1 or TRBD2 (5 bases each). Trimming shortened V by 2 bases and J by 2 bases, and 13 bases separated the two germline ends. CDR3 length: 15 amino acids. Germline assignment: CDR1 ENHRY and CDR2 SYGVKD.

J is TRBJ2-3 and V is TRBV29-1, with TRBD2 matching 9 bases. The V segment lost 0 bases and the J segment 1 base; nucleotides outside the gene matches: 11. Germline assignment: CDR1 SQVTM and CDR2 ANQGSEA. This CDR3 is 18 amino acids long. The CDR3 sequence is CSVEDLLGTSRRTDTQYF. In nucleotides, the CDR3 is TGCAGCGTTGAAGATCTTCTTGGGACTAGCCGCCGCACAGATACGCAGTATTTT.

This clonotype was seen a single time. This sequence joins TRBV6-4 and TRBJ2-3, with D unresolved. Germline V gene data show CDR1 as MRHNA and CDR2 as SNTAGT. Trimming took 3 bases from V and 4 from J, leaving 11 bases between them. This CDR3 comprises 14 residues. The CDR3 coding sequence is TGTGCCAGCAGTGATCGTCGGCAAGCAGATACGCAGTATTTT. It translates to CASSDRRQADTQYF.

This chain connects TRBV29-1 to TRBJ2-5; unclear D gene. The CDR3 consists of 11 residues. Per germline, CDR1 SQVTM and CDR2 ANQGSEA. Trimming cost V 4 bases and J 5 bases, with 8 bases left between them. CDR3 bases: TGCAGCGTTGGGTCTATGGAGACCCAGTACTTC. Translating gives CSVGSMETQYF.

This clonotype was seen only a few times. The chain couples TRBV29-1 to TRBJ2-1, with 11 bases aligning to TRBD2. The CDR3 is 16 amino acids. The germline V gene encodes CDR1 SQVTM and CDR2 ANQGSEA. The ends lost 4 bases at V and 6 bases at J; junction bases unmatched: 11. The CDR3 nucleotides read TGCAGCGTTGCGCAACCGGGGCTAGCGGGGGGCAATGAGCAGTTCTTC. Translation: CSVAQPGLAGGNEQFF.

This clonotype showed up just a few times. DNA for the CDR3: TGCGCCAGCAGCCGCTCTAGCGGGAGGCGGGGTGAGCAGTTCTTC. It specifies CASSRSSGRRGEQFF. V usage is TRBV4-3 and J usage is TRBJ2-1, with 11 positions matching TRBD2. Germline assignment: CDR1 LGHNA and CDR2 YSLEER. CDR3 length equals 15 residues. The ends lost 4 bases at V and 9 bases at J; junction bases unmatched: 8.

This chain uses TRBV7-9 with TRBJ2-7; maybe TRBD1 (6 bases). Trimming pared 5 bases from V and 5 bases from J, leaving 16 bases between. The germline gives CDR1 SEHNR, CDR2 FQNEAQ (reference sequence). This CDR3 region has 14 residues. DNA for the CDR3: TGTGCCAGCAGCCAACAGGGAATCGTCCACGAGCAGTACTTC. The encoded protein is CASSQQGIVHEQYF.

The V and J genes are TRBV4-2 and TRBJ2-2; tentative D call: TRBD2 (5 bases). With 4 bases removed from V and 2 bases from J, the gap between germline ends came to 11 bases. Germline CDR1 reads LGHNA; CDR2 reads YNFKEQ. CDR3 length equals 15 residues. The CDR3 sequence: CASSRTVINTGELFF. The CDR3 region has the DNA TGTGCCAGCAGCCGGACTGTCATTAACACCGGGGAGCTGTTTTTT.

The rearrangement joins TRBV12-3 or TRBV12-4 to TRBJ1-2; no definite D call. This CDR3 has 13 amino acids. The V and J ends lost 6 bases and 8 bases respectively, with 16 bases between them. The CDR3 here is CASRADLQGGYTF. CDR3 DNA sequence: TGTGCCAGCAGGGCCGACCTTCAAGGGGGCTACACCTTC.